This T cell receptor (beta chain) was sequenced for a study of T-cell memory formation after mild COVID-19. This clonotype was observed once. The antigen remains undetermined. Sample barcodes and UMIs were carried by the TCR alpha and TCR beta cDNA libraries that 5'RACE generated with constant-segment primers. One entry per CDR3 protein results from TCRdb running MiXCR on the 5' RACE reads. The sample consists of hundreds of thousands of distinct CDR3 sequences, around 25% of them appearing once. General study results and limits: Researchers found some responding clones in pre-infection memory, a sign that cross-reactive memory joined. Clones shrinking from day 15 to 85 showed even CD4/CD8 mixes; later expanders tilted CD4+.

There are 15 residues in the CDR3. Trimming shortened V by 2 bases and J by 0 bases, and 8 bases separated the two germline ends. Per germline, CDR1 SGHAT and CDR2 FQNNGV. V gene TRBV11-2 combines with J gene TRBJ1-3; D is unclear. Sequencing input: PBMCs or a T cell subset sorted from them (not recorded which). This TCR was sampled from an adult woman who had mild COVID-19 (a few samples of this study predate the infection). Cell type and time point are not known. As DNA, the CDR3 is TGTGCCAGCAGCTTAACAGATCTCTCTGGAAACACCATATATTTT. Amino acid sequence: CASSLTDLSGNTIYF.